What follows are 20 T cell receptor beta chains derived from one specimen sequenced in a study of technical replicates of blood from four donors. Here immunoSEQ multiplex PCR was the method, and the copy in TCRdb shows in-frame clones only, minus some. The sample comprises tens of thousands of clones, roughly 98% of which are singletons, and approximately 0.15% rests with the top ten. What was sequenced was T cells isolated from PBMCs. The receptors shown here come from a human donor in good health.

This chain links TRBV10-1 with TRBJ2-5, with 9 bases lining up with TRBD2. Germline CDR1 is WNHNN and CDR2 is SYGVQD (reference sequence). V dropped 6 bases and J dropped 2; count of bases not matched to a gene: 10. The CDR3 runs to 16 residues. The CDR3 coding sequence is TGCGCCAGCAGGGGGCCTAGCGGGACCATGCAAGAGACCCAGTACTTC. It encodes CASRGPSGTMQETQYF.

The chain links TRBV18 to TRBJ1-1; weak D call: TRBD1 (6 bases). This CDR3 has 16 amino acids. Germline CDR1 is KGHSH and CDR2 is LQKENI. V dropped 2 bases and J dropped 3 bases, with 16 bases sitting between them. CDR3 nucleotide sequence: TGTGCCAGCTCACCAGGGCGGGCGGGGGCGGACACTGAAGCTTTCTTT. As protein: CASSPGRAGADTEAFF.

This clone was counted a few times. The chain uses TRBV5-4 and TRBJ1-2; D might be TRBD1 (6 bases). The V gene lost 0 bases and the J gene lost 7 bases, with 16 bases spanning the gap. The germline V gene encodes CDR1 SGHNT and CDR2 YYREEE (reference sequence). The CDR3 covers 15 residues. CDR3 DNA: TGTGCCAGCAGCTTGGCGCAGACAGGACCAGGTGGCTACACCTTC. It codes for CASSLAQTGPGGYTF.

The chain carries TRBV14 and TRBJ2-1; 7 bases line up with TRBD1. Trimming at V came to 4 bases and at J to 3 bases, leaving 9 bases not matched to a gene. CDR1 is SGHDN and CDR2 is FVKESK in the germline V gene. The CDR3 length is 16 residues. The DNA of the CDR3 is TGTGCCAGCAGCCTGCGACAGGGTCGAATCTACAATGAGCAGTTCTTC. The encoded protein is CASSLRQGRIYNEQFF.

In DNA form, the CDR3 reads TGTGCCAGCAGTTTCGGGACAGTTCTTGGCTACACCTTC. Its translation: CASSFGTVLGYTF. The V and J genes are TRBV28 and TRBJ1-2; 7 bases map to TRBD1. V was clipped by 3 bases and J by 7 bases; unmatched bases: 5. Per germline, CDR1 MDHEN and CDR2 SYDVKM. The CDR3 spans 13 residues.

The chain links TRBV28 to TRBJ1-5, with D tentatively TRBD1 (6 bases). The V and J ends lost 6 bases and 4 bases respectively, with 19 bases between them. CDR3 size: 16 residues. CDR1 is MDHEN, CDR2 SYDVKM, per germline. CDR3 residues: CASRTGTPLRNQPQHF. For the CDR3, the DNA is TGTGCCAGCAGAACCGGGACACCCCTACGGAATCAGCCCCAGCATTTT.

The chain combines TRBV19 with TRBJ1-1; 7 bases are a match to TRBD1. Germline values: CDR1 LNHDA, CDR2 SQIVND (reference sequence). The CDR3 covers 15 residues. V lost 3 bases, J lost 8 bases, and 12 bases stayed unmatched. CDR3 nucleotides: TGTGCCAGTAGTATGGTTCAAGGGGGACAGAGCGAAGCTTTCTTT. Translation: CASSMVQGGQSEAFF.

The chain has TRBV19 and TRBJ1-4; D is unresolved. The CDR3 totals 17 residues. Trimming cost V 10 bases and J 6 bases, with 27 bases left between them. In germline, CDR1 is LNHDA, CDR2 SQIVND (reference sequence). This chain's CDR3 is CATRTRPQWASDEKLFF. The CDR3 nucleotides read TGTGCCACTCGGACCCGCCCTCAATGGGCTAGCGATGAAAAACTGTTTTTT.

The chain has TRBV6-5 and TRBJ1-6, with D perhaps matching TRBD1 (6 bases). CDR1 is MNHEY, CDR2 SVGAGI, per germline. The ends were cut back, 2 bases at V and 5 bases at J, with 13 bases in the middle. The CDR3 has 16 amino acids. The CDR3 coding sequence is TGTGCCAGCAGTTACAATCCGGCAGGGGATAATTCACCCCTCCACTTT. This translates into CASSYNPAGDNSPLHF.

The V call is TRBV6-1, the J call TRBJ1-5; no clear D. The CDR3 totals 13 residues. Germline V CDR1 and CDR2: MNHNS, SASEGT. With 4 bases removed from V and 7 bases from J, the gap between germline ends came to 11 bases. The CDR3 DNA sequence: TGTGCCAGCAGTGTATTCGGAGACCAGCCCCAGCATTTT. Translating gives CASSVFGDQPQHF.

The rearrangement uses TRBV27 and TRBJ2-1, with D perhaps TRBD2 (5 bases). The V gene lost 6 bases and the J gene lost 6 bases, with 15 bases spanning the gap. Germline CDR1 reads MNHEY; CDR2 reads SMNVEV (reference sequence). CDR3 length equals 14 residues. In nucleotides, the CDR3 is TGTGCCAGCAGCCCCCTCCCTAGCCTCAATGAGCAGTTCTTC. Protein product: CASSPLPSLNEQFF.

V is TRBV10-3 and J is TRBJ1-1; D is perhaps TRBD1 (6 bases). Trimming took 4 bases from V and 1 from J, leaving 10 bases between them. Germline assignment: CDR1 ENHRY and CDR2 SYGVKD. CDR3 length: 14 residues. The CDR3 spells CAISARGENTEAFF. The CDR3, as DNA: TGTGCCATCAGTGCCAGGGGCGAGAACACTGAAGCTTTCTTT.

The J gene is TRBJ1-5, the V gene TRBV28; weak D call: TRBD1 (5 bases). This CDR3 region has 14 residues. In germline, CDR1 is MDHEN, CDR2 SYDVKM. V was pared by 9 bases and J by 6 bases, with 18 bases between. The CDR3 DNA follows: TGTGCCAGTAAAACGACGGGGGACGGTCAGCCCCAGCATTTT. It specifies CASKTTGDGQPQHF.

V usage is TRBV5-1 and J usage is TRBJ1-1; no clear D gene. In germline, CDR1 is SGHRS, CDR2 YFSETQ. V was trimmed by 0 bases and J by 5 bases, leaving 17 bases between them. This CDR3 is built from 16 residues. The CDR3 nucleotides are TGCGCCAGCAGCTTGGTCGGGGTGCAAGTGAGAACTGAAGCTTTCTTT. Amino acids: CASSLVGVQVRTEAFF.

This clone was observed a single time. V gene TRBV6-1 combines with J gene TRBJ1-1, with TRBD1 matching over 7 bases. This CDR3 is built from 17 residues. Germline lookup yields CDR1 MNHNS and CDR2 SASEGT. The V and J ends lost 3 bases and 4 bases, in that order; junction bases with no gene match: 14. As DNA, the CDR3 is TGTGCCAGCAGTGAGAACCCCCTAATCTCAGGGGGCACTGAAGCTTTCTTT. It specifies CASSENPLISGGTEAFF.

The V call is TRBV10-3, the J call TRBJ1-1; TRBD1 aligns across 9 bases. Looked up from germline, CDR1 is ENHRY and CDR2 is SYGVKD. The V segment lost 10 bases and the J segment 1 base; nucleotides outside the gene matches: 13. The CDR3 spans 16 residues. The CDR3 sequence is CATYTTGGSGNTEAFF. In DNA form, the CDR3 reads TGTGCCACCTACACTACAGGGGGCAGCGGGAACACTGAAGCTTTCTTT.

V is TRBV11-2 and J is TRBJ2-7; 8 bases match TRBD1. Per germline, CDR1 SGHAT and CDR2 FQNNGV. This CDR3 contains 15 residues. After removal of 7 bases from V and 6 bases from J, the junction contained 14 bases not matched to a gene. CDR3 sequence (DNA): TGTGCCAGCACCCTCGGGACAGGAGCGTGGGGCGAGCAGTACTTC. Its protein is CASTLGTGAWGEQYF.

The chain links TRBV28 to TRBJ2-7; possibly TRBD1 for D (6 bases). CDR1 and CDR2 from the germline V gene are MDHEN and SYDVKM. The CDR3 loop spans 13 amino acids. The ends were cut back, 7 bases at V and 4 bases at J, with 14 bases in the middle. Here the CDR3 reads CASISGDKYEQYF. CDR3 nucleotides: TGTGCCAGCATATCAGGGGACAAATACGAGCAGTACTTC.

The chain combines TRBV27 with TRBJ2-7; tentative D call: TRBD2 (6 bases). V was clipped by 6 bases and J by 6 bases, with 9 bases between them. The CDR3 is 11 residues long. The germline V gene has CDR1 MNHEY and CDR2 SMNVEV (reference sequence). CDR3 DNA: TGTGCCAGCAGCGGGGGAAGCGAGCAGTACTTC. It codes for CASSGGSEQYF.

The rearrangement links TRBV30 to TRBJ1-2; 7 nucleotides match TRBD1. The junction had 13 bases not matched to a gene; V was cut back by 0 bases and J by 6 bases. In germline, CDR1 is GTSNPN, CDR2 SVGIG (reference sequence). The CDR3 has 16 residues. The CDR3 bases are TGTGCCTGGAGTGTAACTCGACAGGGAGTTATAGATGGCTACACCTTC. Translating gives CAWSVTRQGVIDGYTF.